The present T cell receptor beta chain was sequenced within a study of technical replicates of blood from several donors. Clones were sequenced by immunoSEQ multiplex PCR, and TCRdb holds only the in-frame ones, with some missing. This table has 15,000 to 20,000 clones, 80% to 85% appearing once. The CDR3 has 15 amino acids. Germline CDR1 and CDR2: SNHLY and FYNNEI. After removal of 4 bases from V and 0 bases from J, the junction contained 4 bases not matched to a gene. This clonotype was sampled from a human donor in good health. The sequencing sample was made of PBMCs. The chain employs TRBV2 and TRBJ2-3; TRBD1 agrees at 7 bases. The CDR3 is CASSGQGDSTDTQYF. The CDR3 DNA is TGTGCCAGCAGTGGCCAGGGGGATAGCACAGATACGCAGTATTTT.